These T cell receptor beta chains were read from a single sample in a study of CD8+CD57+ T cells in acquired aplastic anemia. TCRdb analysed the reads with MiXCR anew, one entry per CDR3 protein. The table records 180,000 or so distinct CDR3 sequences, less than 50% of them present only once. The sequencing sample was made of sorted CD4+, CD8+, or CD8+CD57+ T cells (not recorded which) from PBMCs. The origin of the receptors is a human donor with aplastic anemia. The conserved cysteine and the conserved F or W are not part of the CDR3 here. Fields, in order: V gene, J gene, CDR3 protein.

TRBV5-1	TRBJ2-1	ASSLEMRGRPLNEQF
TRBV4-2	TRBJ2-1	ASSQDGSGRDNEQF
TRBV2	TRBJ2-5	ASSESLAGEETQY
TRBV9	TRBJ2-7	ASSSPSFYEQY
TRBV7-3	TRBJ2-7	ASSLSGRVGEQY
TRBV12-3/TRBV12-4	TRBJ2-5	ASSLGYQETQY
TRBV6-2/TRBV6-3	TRBJ1-5	ASSYSRTVNWGIQPQH
TRBV9	TRBJ2-3	ASSVAGVADTQY
TRBV19	TRBJ1-1	ASSINHGGGNTEAF
TRBV4-1	TRBJ2-5	ASSQGEVGAGETQY
TRBV10-3	TRBJ2-7	AISDRDRAGHEQY
TRBV15	TRBJ2-5	ATSRGVQETQY
TRBV5-1	TRBJ1-2	ASSLAGRGAGYT
TRBV24-1	TRBJ1-2	ATADTGNYGYT
TRBV5-1	TRBJ2-7	ASTSDTHSYEQY
TRBV15	TRBJ1-2	ATSRGSRGYT
TRBV11-3	TRBJ2-5	ASSFRGETQY
TRBV9	TRBJ1-5	ASSVDIKQPQH
TRBV5-8	TRBJ1-5	ASSLYGQGQPQH
TRBV10-2	TRBJ2-7	ASSENLAPYEQY
TRBV20-1	TRBJ2-5	SARGPGTGTALQY
TRBV19	TRBJ2-1	ASSTGLAGDYSLNERQF
TRBV6-1	TRBJ2-3	ASRDRGPSTDTQY
TRBV24-1	TRBJ2-3	ATSDHVGLGGGADTQY
TRBV6-1	TRBJ1-1	AAGRAQNTEAF
TRBV10-3	TRBJ1-2	AISRDGINYGYT
TRBV12-5	TRBJ1-1	ASGLGDRLFTEAF
TRBV7-3	TRBJ2-5	ASSLKRGGRETQY
TRBV29-1	TRBJ2-1	SVGASGNEQF
TRBV29-1	TRBJ1-1	SSTGVNTEAF
TRBV5-1	TRBJ2-1	ASRPHGTGDSEQF
TRBV20-1	TRBJ1-4	SAREQGTTNEKLF
TRBV19	TRBJ2-7	ASSTGAPYEQY
TRBV25-1	TRBJ2-7	ASTRRIPSTSGGSAYEQY
TRBV15	TRBJ1-5	ATSRGWSEQPQH
TRBV7-9	TRBJ1-6	ASSLGASSPLH
TRBV2	TRBJ1-2	ASSENPGLHYGYT
TRBV30	TRBJ2-3	AWSVWGSSTDTQY
TRBV5-1	TRBJ2-7	ASSLTRGQPTYEQY
TRBV3-1	TRBJ2-1	ASSLTGENEQF
TRBV29-1	TRBJ2-5	SVEGAVGGSTPQETQY